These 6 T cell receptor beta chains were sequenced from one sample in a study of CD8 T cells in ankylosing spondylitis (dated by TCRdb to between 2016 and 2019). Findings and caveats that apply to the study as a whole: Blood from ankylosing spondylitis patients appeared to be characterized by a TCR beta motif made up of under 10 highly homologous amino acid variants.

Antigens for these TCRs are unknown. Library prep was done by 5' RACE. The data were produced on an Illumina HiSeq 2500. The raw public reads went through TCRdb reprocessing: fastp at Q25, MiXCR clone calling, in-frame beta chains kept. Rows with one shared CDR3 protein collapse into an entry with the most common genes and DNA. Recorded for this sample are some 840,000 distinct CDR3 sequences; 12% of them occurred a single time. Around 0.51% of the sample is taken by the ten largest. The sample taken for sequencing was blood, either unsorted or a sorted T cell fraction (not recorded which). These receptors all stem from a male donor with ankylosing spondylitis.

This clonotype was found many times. The CDR3 sequence is CASSWQLRGYTF. The CDR3 region has the DNA TGTGCCAGCAGCTGGCAATTGAGGGGCTACACCTTC. The genes are TRBV12-3 or TRBV12-4 and TRBJ1-2; no definite D call. V lost 6 bases and J lost 8, with 13 bases in between. This CDR3 comprises 12 residues.

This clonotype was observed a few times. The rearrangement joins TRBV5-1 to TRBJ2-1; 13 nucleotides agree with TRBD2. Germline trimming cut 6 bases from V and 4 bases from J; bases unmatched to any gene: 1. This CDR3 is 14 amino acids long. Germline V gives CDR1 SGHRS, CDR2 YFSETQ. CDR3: CASKTSGGYNEQFF. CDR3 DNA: TGCGCCAGCAAGACTAGCGGGGGGTACAATGAGCAGTTCTTC. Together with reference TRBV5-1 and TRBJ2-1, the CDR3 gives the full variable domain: KAGVTQTPRYLIKTRGQQVTLSCSPISGHRSVSWYQQTPGQGLQFLFEYFSETQRNKGNFPGRFSGRQFSNSRSEMNVSTLELGDSALYLCASKTSGGYNEQFFGPGTRLTVL.

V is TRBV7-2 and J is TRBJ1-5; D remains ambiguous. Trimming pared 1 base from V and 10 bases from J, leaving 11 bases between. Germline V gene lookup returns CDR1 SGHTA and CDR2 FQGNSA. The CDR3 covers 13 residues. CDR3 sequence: CASSLGVMRPQHF. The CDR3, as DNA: TGTGCCAGCAGCTTAGGGGTTATGAGACCCCAGCATTTT. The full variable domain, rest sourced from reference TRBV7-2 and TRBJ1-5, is GAGVSQSPSNKVTEKGKDVELRCDPISGHTALYWYRQSLGQGLEFLIYFQGNSAPDKSGLPSDRFSAERTGGSVSTLTIQRTQQEDSAVYLCASSLGVMRPQHFGDGTRLSIL.

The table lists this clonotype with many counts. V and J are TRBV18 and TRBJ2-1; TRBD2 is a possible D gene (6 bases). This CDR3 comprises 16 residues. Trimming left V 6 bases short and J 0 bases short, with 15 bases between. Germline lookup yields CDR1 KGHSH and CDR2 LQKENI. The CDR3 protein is CASSGGGGTSYNEQFF. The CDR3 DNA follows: TGTGCCAGCTCGGGGGGAGGCGGCACCTCCTACAATGAGCAGTTCTTC.

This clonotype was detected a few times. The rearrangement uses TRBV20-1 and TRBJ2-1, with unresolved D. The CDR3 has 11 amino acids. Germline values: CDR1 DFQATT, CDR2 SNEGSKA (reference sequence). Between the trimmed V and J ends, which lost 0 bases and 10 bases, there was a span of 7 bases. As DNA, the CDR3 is TGCAGTGCTAGAGATTTCCCCGAGCAGTTCTTC. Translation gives CSARDFPEQFF.

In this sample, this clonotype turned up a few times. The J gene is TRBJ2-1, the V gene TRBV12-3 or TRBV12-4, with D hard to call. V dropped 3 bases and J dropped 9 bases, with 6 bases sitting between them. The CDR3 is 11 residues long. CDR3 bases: TGTGCCAGCAGTTTTGCTTCTGAGCAGTTCTTC. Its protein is CASSFASEQFF.